Following are 22 T cell receptor beta chains from one sample sequenced in a study of shared clonotypes between healthy human individuals. Only in-frame clones appear in the TCRdb table, and some are missing; sequencing was by immunoSEQ multiplex PCR. The sample shows about 1 million clones, around 76% of them seen only once. The sample taken for sequencing was memory CD4+ T cells sorted from blood. Subset defined: CD45RA-negative fraction. These receptors originate from a man in his late teens or twenties in good health.

The chain carries TRBV7-2 and TRBJ2-1, with a tentative D call TRBD2 (5 bases). Looked up from germline, CDR1 is SGHTA and CDR2 is FQGNSA. The CDR3 has 17 amino acids. The germline V and J ends were trimmed by 5 bases and 1 base, with 18 bases remaining between them. The CDR3 region is CASSPPWPDLSYNEQFF. DNA of the CDR3: TGTGCCAGCAGCCCTCCCTGGCCGGACTTGTCCTACAATGAGCAGTTCTTC. Complete variable domain (other parts from reference TRBV7-2 and TRBJ2-1): GAGVSQSPSNKVTEKGKDVELRCDPISGHTALYWYRQSLGQGLEFLIYFQGNSAPDKSGLPSDRFSAERTGGSVSTLTIQRTQQEDSAVYLCASSPPWPDLSYNEQFFGPGTRLTVL.

V is TRBV19 and J is TRBJ1-2, with 7 bases matching TRBD1. The CDR3 has 13 amino acids. Germline trimming cut 7 bases from V and 3 bases from J; bases unmatched to any gene: 5. Germline V CDR1 and CDR2: LNHDA, SQIVND (reference sequence). The DNA of the CDR3 is TGTGCCAGTACCTACGGACAGGACTATGGCTACACCTTC. It codes for CASTYGQDYGYTF. The entire variable domain, with the rest obtained from reference TRBV19 and TRBJ1-2, is as follows: DGGITQSPKYLFRKEGQNVTLSCEQNLNHDAMYWYRQDPGQGLRLIYYSQIVNDFQKGDIAEGYSVSREKKESFPLTVTSAQKNPTAFYLCASTYGQDYGYTFGSGTRLTVV.

Details on this clone: Since a far larger clone is one base different, this is likely a read error. The same CDR3 also results from other DNA sequences found in this sample. This rearrangement joins TRBV5-1 to TRBJ2-7; D ambiguous. V gave up 3 bases and J gave up 2 bases, with 3 bases separating them. This CDR3 comprises 11 residues. Germline V lookup: CDR1 SGHRS, CDR2 YFSETQ. For the CDR3, the DNA is TGCGCCAGCAGCTCTACCTACGAGCAGTACTTC. Its protein is CASSSTYEQYF.

The chain has TRBV7-2 and TRBJ2-3, with D maybe TRBD1 (7 bases). The CDR3 is made up of 17 amino acids. Germline V gene sequence: CDR1 SGHTA, CDR2 FQGNSA. Trimming stripped 5 bases from V and 1 base from J, with 19 bases between. This CDR3 is CASSPKEGAGRTDTQYF. The CDR3 coding sequence is TGTGCCAGCAGCCCCAAGGAGGGGGCGGGACGCACAGATACGCAGTATTTT.

The chain links TRBV19 to TRBJ1-5, with D possibly matching TRBD1 (5 bases). Germline CDR1 LNHDA, CDR2 SQIVND (reference sequence). V was clipped by 0 bases and J by 2 bases, with 17 bases between them. This CDR3 is built from 18 residues. CDR3 loop: CASSIDHGGTLGNQPQHF. The CDR3 bases are TGTGCCAGTAGTATAGATCATGGGGGGACTCTGGGCAATCAGCCCCAGCATTTT.

This clone was seen only a few times. Written as DNA, the CDR3 is TGCGCCAGCAGCGACCTTGAGAATTCACCCCTCCACTTT. Its translation is CASSDLENSPLHF. This chain links TRBV5-1 with TRBJ1-6; D uncertain. Trimming took 4 bases from V and 7 from J, leaving 9 bases between them. Per germline, CDR1 SGHRS and CDR2 YFSETQ. This CDR3 region has 13 residues.

The chain carries TRBV19 and TRBJ1-5; perhaps TRBD1 as D (6 bases). Trimming left V 6 bases short and J 4 bases short, with 13 bases between. Germline V gene sequence: CDR1 LNHDA, CDR2 SQIVND (reference sequence). The CDR3 is made up of 14 amino acids. In DNA form, the CDR3 reads TGTGCCAGTAGGAACCGGGACACAAATCAGCCCCAGCATTTT. Translation: CASRNRDTNQPQHF.

The rearrangement uses TRBV7-2 and TRBJ2-1; 11 bases match TRBD2. Germline V gene sequence: CDR1 SGHTA, CDR2 FQGNSA. CDR3 length: 13 residues. V dropped 10 bases and J dropped 1; count of bases not matched to a gene: 0. CDR3 in amino acids: CATSGRSYNEQFF. CDR3 coding DNA: TGTGCCACTAGCGGGAGGTCCTACAATGAGCAGTTCTTC.

V gene TRBV5-1 combines with J gene TRBJ1-2, with D hard to call. CDR1 is SGHRS, CDR2 YFSETQ, per germline. The V end was cut by 0 bases, the J end by 1 base, with 4 bases between. This CDR3 region has 13 residues. The CDR3 nucleotides read TGCGCCAGCAGCTTGGGGAATAACTATGGCTACACCTTC. It specifies CASSLGNNYGYTF.

This clone was observed a few times. J is TRBJ1-3 and V is TRBV4-1; D not resolved. This CDR3 is built from 16 residues. Trimming removed 1 base from V and 2 bases from J, with 12 bases in between. The V gene's germline CDR1 is MGHRA and CDR2 YSYEKL. This CDR3 reads CASSQGRGIAGNTIYF. The CDR3 bases are TGCGCCAGCAGCCAAGGGCGAGGAATAGCTGGAAACACCATATATTTT.

The sample holds a few counts of this clone. This rearrangement joins TRBV18 to TRBJ2-5; 7 nucleotides align to TRBD1. V lost 3 bases and J lost 5; bases outside the gene matches: 9. The germline CDR1 and CDR2 sequences are KGHSH and LQKENI. This CDR3 comprises 15 residues. The CDR3 DNA reads TGTGCCAGCTCACCCCCCGGGACAGCGAGGGAGACCCAGTACTTC. This codes for CASSPPGTARETQYF.

This clone turned up a few times. The chain employs TRBV5-6 and TRBJ2-5; TRBD2 aligns across 11 bases. Germline CDR1 is SGHDT and CDR2 is YYEEEE. There are 17 residues in the CDR3. Trimming took 3 bases from V and 5 from J; bases not matched to a gene: 12. CDR3 loop: CASSWKTSGAAGETQYF. CDR3 nucleotides: TGTGCCAGCAGCTGGAAGACTAGCGGGGCTGCGGGGGAGACCCAGTACTTC.

This sequence joins TRBV28 and TRBJ1-1, with D unclear. Germline lookup yields CDR1 MDHEN and CDR2 SYDVKM. This CDR3 region has 13 residues. With 1 base removed from V and 4 bases from J, the gap between germline ends came to 7 bases. CDR3 DNA: TGTGCCAGCAGTTTATCGGGAATCACTGAAGCTTTCTTT. Its translation: CASSLSGITEAFF.

This clone has only a few counts. DNA for the CDR3: TGTGCCACCTCCATGTTCACTGGGACAGGGGCTGGCTACACCTTC. This sequence encodes CATSMFTGTGAGYTF. This sequence joins TRBV6-6 and TRBJ1-2; TRBD1 agrees at 10 bases. This CDR3 region has 15 residues. Germline V gene sequence: CDR1 MNHNY, CDR2 SVGAGI (reference sequence). V gave up 10 bases and J gave up 7 bases; unmatched junction bases: 15.

The J gene is TRBJ1-5, the V gene TRBV7-2; TRBD1 might be the D (6 bases). The germline gives CDR1 SGHTA, CDR2 FQGNSA. Trimming pared 5 bases from V and 2 bases from J, leaving 13 bases between. CDR3 length: 15 amino acids. The CDR3 DNA is TGTGCCAGCAGCGCTACAGGGACCGGCAATCAGCCCCAGCATTTT. Its protein product is CASSATGTGNQPQHF.

For this clone: Other DNA sequences in this specimen translate into the identical CDR3. The chain combines TRBV5-1 with TRBJ1-6, with no clear D. V lost 2 bases and J 7 bases, leaving 10 bases between the germline ends. Germline V gene lookup returns CDR1 SGHRS and CDR2 YFSETQ. This CDR3 has 14 residues. The CDR3 loop reads CASSLTGPNSPLHF. The CDR3 nucleotides read TGCGCCAGCAGCTTAACCGGGCCAAATTCACCCCTCCACTTT.

V gene TRBV6-5 combines with J gene TRBJ1-1; the D is unclear. V was trimmed by 2 bases and J by 4 bases, leaving 8 bases between them. This CDR3 has 13 residues. Per germline, CDR1 MNHEY and CDR2 SVGAGI. DNA of the CDR3: TGTGCCAGCAGTTACCCCGGGGTCACTGAAGCTTTCTTT. Translating it yields CASSYPGVTEAFF.

The chain joins TRBV27 to TRBJ2-1; 9 bases line up with TRBD2. CDR1 and CDR2 from the germline V gene are MNHEY and SMNVEV (reference sequence). The V and J ends lost 0 bases and 4 bases, in that order; junction bases with no gene match: 4. The CDR3 covers 16 residues. The CDR3 loop is CASSLSGGGAYNEQFF. As DNA, the CDR3 is TGTGCCAGCAGTTTATCGGGCGGGGGGGCTTACAATGAGCAGTTCTTC.

The V gene is TRBV19, the J gene TRBJ2-7; D is perhaps TRBD1 (6 bases). Germline CDR1 LNHDA, CDR2 SQIVND (reference sequence). The CDR3 length is 13 residues. V was trimmed by 5 bases and J by 3 bases, leaving 11 bases between them. CDR3 DNA: TGTGCCAGTAGTGCATCGACAGGCTACGAGCAGTACTTC. It yields the protein CASSASTGYEQYF.

About this clone itself: Only one base separates this from a far larger clonotype, so it likely reflects a read error. The V call is TRBV7-2, the J call TRBJ1-2; D is unresolved. Trimming took off 0 bases at V and 2 bases at J, with 4 bases between the two ends. Germline CDR1 SGHTA, CDR2 FQGNSA. This CDR3 is 13 amino acids long. CDR3 region: CASSLAGNYGYTF. The CDR3 nucleotides are TGTGCCAGCAGCTTAGCAGGGAACTATGGCTACACCTTC. The full variable domain, in which reference TRBV7-2 and TRBJ1-2 provide the parts outside the CDR3, is GAGVSQSPSNKVTEKGKDVELRCDPISGHTALYWYRQSLGQGLEFLIYFQGNSAPDKSGLPSDRFSAERTGGSVSTLTIQRTQQEDSAVYLCASSLAGNYGYTFGSGTRLTVV.

Turning to this clone: This same CDR3 is encoded by further DNA sequences in the sample. The chain recombines TRBV5-1 with TRBJ1-2, with D possibly matching TRBD1 (5 bases). V lost 0 bases and J lost 4, with 10 bases in between. This CDR3 has 14 amino acids. CDR1 SGHRS and CDR2 YFSETQ come from the germline V gene. CDR3 protein: CASSLAPGSYGYTF. For the CDR3, the DNA is TGCGCCAGCAGCTTGGCCCCAGGGTCCTATGGCTACACCTTC.

This clone was seen a few times. J is TRBJ1-1 and V is TRBV30, with a tentative D call TRBD1 (5 bases). Germline CDR1 GTSNPN, CDR2 SVGIG (reference sequence). The CDR3 sequence is 16 residues long. Trimming left V 4 bases short and J 1 base short, with 19 bases between. Here the CDR3 DNA reads TGTGCCTGGACCCAAAGGGGAGGACGGTCGAACACTGAAGCTTTCTTT. Its translation: CAWTQRGGRSNTEAFF.